The 20 T cell receptor beta chains reported below all come from one sample, sequenced in a study of T cells in Graves' hyperthyroidism and ophthalmopathy. Amplification of TCR beta CDR3 regions used RNA as the template. The HTBI primer set served for first-round RT-PCR of the TCR CDR3. TCRdb fed the multiplex PCR reads into MiXCR, producing one record per CDR3 protein. The repertoire holds under 350,000 distinct CDR3 sequences, with around a sixth as singletons. The source material was blood. The source is a woman aged 45-65 years with Graves' hyperthyroidism.

This clonotype occurred many times. V and J are TRBV28 and TRBJ2-1; 8 bases are a match to TRBD1. The CDR3 is 13 amino acids. Germline CDR1 and CDR2: MDHEN and SYDVKM. Trimming took 3 bases from V and 9 from J; bases not matched to a gene: 4. The CDR3 protein is CASSFPGGSEQFF. CDR3 nucleotide sequence: TGTGCCAGCAGTTTCCCAGGGGGCAGTGAGCAGTTCTTC.

Only a few counts were recorded for this clonotype. The J gene is TRBJ1-1, the V gene TRBV29-1; TRBD1 is a possible D gene (6 bases). CDR1 is SQVTM, CDR2 ANQGSEA, per germline. Trimming cost V 7 bases and J 4 bases, with 16 bases left between them. The CDR3 covers 13 residues. The CDR3 DNA reads TGCAGCGCGACCGCAGGGGCGGGCACTGAAGCTTTCTTT. This codes for CSATAGAGTEAFF.

This clonotype came up a few times. This chain's CDR3 is CASSWGGNTEAFF. The CDR3 nucleotides are TGTGCCAGCAGCTGGGGGGGGAACACTGAAGCTTTCTTT. The chain is built from TRBV5-5 and TRBJ1-1, with D perhaps TRBD1 (5 bases). The CDR3 spans 13 residues. CDR1 and CDR2 from the germline V gene are SGHKS and YYEKEE (reference sequence). V lost 3 bases, J lost 1 base, and 7 bases lay in between.

Note on this clonotype: One end of the junction does not line up with germline, which may come from a read error. The V gene is TRBV5-1, the J gene TRBJ1-6; 10 bases are shared with TRBD1. The CDR3 length is 16 residues. Per germline, CDR1 SGHRS and CDR2 YFSETQ. The CDR3 DNA reads TGTGCCAGCAGATTCGGACAGGGGGGTCTTAATTCACCCCTCCACTTT. Amino acids: CASRFGQGGLNSPLHF.

This clonotype was detected many times. The chain employs TRBV13 and TRBJ1-1; TRBD1 is a possible D gene (6 bases). Trimming left V 1 base short and J 7 bases short, with 13 bases between. The CDR3 consists of 14 residues. Germline V CDR1 and CDR2: PRHDT, FYEKMQ (reference sequence). The CDR3 DNA reads TGTGCCAGCAGCTTAGAATCTGGGGGCGATGAAGCTTTCTTT. It specifies CASSLESGGDEAFF.

This clonotype was seen a few times. V is TRBV30 and J is TRBJ2-7; D perhaps matches TRBD1 (5 bases). Germline-derived CDR1 and CDR2 are GTSNPN and SVGIG (reference sequence). The ends were cut back, 3 bases at V and 2 bases at J, with 23 bases in the middle. The CDR3 spans 17 residues. This chain's CDR3 is CAWRGAAARTETYEQYF. CDR3 DNA: TGTGCCTGGAGAGGGGCGGCGGCAAGGACCGAAACCTACGAGCAGTACTTC. Looking up the rest from reference TRBV30 and TRBJ2-7 gives the full variable domain: SQTIHQWPATLVQPVGSPLSLECTVEGTSNPNLYWYRQAAGRGLQLLFYSVGIGQISSEVPQNLSASRPQDRQFILSSKKLLLSDSGFYLCAWRGAAARTETYEQYFGPGTRLTVT.

The V call is TRBV19, the J call TRBJ1-5, with D uncertain. V lost 6 bases and J lost 5, with 11 bases in between. Germline-derived CDR1 and CDR2 are LNHDA and SQIVND (reference sequence). The CDR3 has 13 amino acids. The CDR3 region is CASRLDGDQPQHF. CDR3 bases: TGTGCCAGTAGGTTGGACGGTGATCAGCCCCAGCATTTT.

This clonotype was detected ten times or more. In nucleotides, the CDR3 is TGTGCCAGCAGGGGGTGGGGACCGGGAGGGAATGAGCAGTTCTTC. Its translation: CASRGWGPGGNEQFF. The rearrangement uses TRBV2 and TRBJ2-1, with 8 nucleotides matching TRBD2. The CDR3 is made up of 15 amino acids. The junction had 11 bases not matched to a gene; V was cut back by 6 bases and J by 7 bases. Per germline, CDR1 SNHLY and CDR2 FYNNEI.

This clonotype was picked up many times. The CDR3 bases are TGTGCCAGCAGCCAACGGGGAAATGAAAAACTGTTTTTT. Translating gives CASSQRGNEKLFF. The rearrangement uses TRBV3-1 and TRBJ1-4; D is ambiguous. In germline, CDR1 is LGHDT, CDR2 YNNKEL (reference sequence). Trimming left V 2 bases short and J 5 bases short, with 6 bases between. The CDR3 extends over 13 amino acids.

The table lists this clonotype with a few counts. The chain carries TRBV20-1 and TRBJ2-2, with a possible D match to TRBD2 (6 bases). Germline V CDR1 and CDR2: DFQATT, SNEGSKA (reference sequence). The CDR3 loop spans 14 amino acids. The V and J ends lost 3 bases and 2 bases respectively, with 10 bases between them. CDR3 residues: CSASPSANTGELFF. CDR3 DNA: TGCAGTGCTAGCCCTAGCGCAAACACCGGGGAGCTGTTTTTT.

This clonotype came up many times. CDR3 in DNA: TGCGCCAGCAGCTTGACTGGCGAGGCAATTCTTGAGCAGTTCTTC. Residues: CASSLTGEAILEQFF. The chain is built from TRBV5-1 and TRBJ2-1; D remains unclear. The germline V gene encodes CDR1 SGHRS and CDR2 YFSETQ. Deletions cut 1 base from V and 9 bases from J, with 17 bases between. CDR3 size: 15 residues.

This clonotype was seen at least ten times. This rearrangement joins TRBV12-3 or TRBV12-4 to TRBJ1-1; 7 bases are a match to TRBD1. The CDR3 consists of 13 residues. After removal of 1 base from V and 7 bases from J, the junction contained 3 bases not matched to a gene. The CDR3 spells CASSLEGASEAFF. CDR3 nucleotides: TGTGCCAGCAGTTTAGAGGGGGCAAGTGAAGCTTTCTTT.

This clonotype came up a few times. The rearrangement joins TRBV11-2 to TRBJ2-3; 9 nucleotides agree with TRBD1. Germline V CDR1 and CDR2: SGHAT, FQNNGV. This CDR3 is built from 15 residues. V was clipped by 5 bases and J by 4 bases; unmatched bases: 7. CDR3 coding DNA: TGTGCCAGCAGCCCGCCGGGACAGGGTCCAGATACGCAGTATTTT. Protein: CASSPPGQGPDTQYF.

This clonotype appeared a few times. The gene calls are TRBV7-9 and TRBJ1-6; D unresolved. The CDR3 consists of 13 residues. Germline CDR1 is SEHNR and CDR2 is FQNEAQ (reference sequence). V lost 6 bases, J lost 10 bases, and 13 bases lay in between. The CDR3 sequence: CASSGEGQSPLHF. As DNA, the CDR3 is TGTGCCAGCAGTGGGGAAGGCCAGTCACCCCTCCACTTT.

The table lists this clonotype with a few counts. This sequence joins TRBV15 and TRBJ2-7, with D perhaps given as TRBD1 or TRBD2 (5 bases each). This CDR3 contains 14 residues. Deletions cut 5 bases from V and 1 base from J, with 12 bases between. Germline V CDR1 and CDR2: LNHNV, YYDKDF (reference sequence). CDR3 protein: CATSERGSSYEQYF. In DNA form, the CDR3 reads TGTGCCACCAGCGAACGGGGCTCATCCTACGAGCAGTACTTC. Drawing the rest from reference TRBV15 and TRBJ2-7, the complete variable domain is DAMVIQNPRYQVTQFGKPVTLSCSQTLNHNVMYWYQQKSSQAPKLLFHYYDKDFNNEADTPDNFQSRRPNTSFCFLDIRSPGLGDTAMYLCATSERGSSYEQYFGPGTRLTVT.

This clonotype was counted at least ten times. The rearrangement joins TRBV20-1 to TRBJ2-3; 9 bases are shared with TRBD2. The V gene end was trimmed by 4 bases and the J gene end by 0 bases; junction bases not matched to a gene: 2. Per germline, CDR1 DFQATT and CDR2 SNEGSKA (reference sequence). CDR3 size: 14 residues. Here the CDR3 reads CSANAGGSTDTQYF. CDR3 in DNA: TGCAGTGCTAACGCGGGGGGGAGCACAGATACGCAGTATTTT.

This clonotype was seen repeatedly, ten times or more. The rearrangement uses TRBV11-1 and TRBJ2-5; TRBD2 might be the D (7 bases). Trimming left V 2 bases short and J 2 bases short, with 12 bases between. This CDR3 is 15 amino acids long. Germline CDR1 is SGHAT and CDR2 is FQDESV (reference sequence). The CDR3 nucleotides are TGTGCCAGCAGCTTACGCGGGGGCCCACAAGAGACCCAGTACTTC. Its protein is CASSLRGGPQETQYF.

The chain uses TRBV30 and TRBJ2-1; no clear D gene. The CDR3 contains 12 residues. Trimming left V 2 bases short and J 8 bases short, with 10 bases between. CDR1 is GTSNPN and CDR2 is SVGIG in the germline V gene (reference sequence). DNA for the CDR3: TGTGCCTGGAGTCTCTCGGGTGATGAGCAGTTCTTC. This gives the protein CAWSLSGDEQFF.

This clonotype was recorded a few times. In DNA form, the CDR3 reads TGTGCCAGCAGCCAAAAGACGGTGACCGGGGAGCTGTTTTTT. Protein product: CASSQKTVTGELFF. The genes are TRBV3-1 and TRBJ2-2, with D uncertain. Per germline, CDR1 LGHDT and CDR2 YNNKEL (reference sequence). The CDR3 covers 14 residues. The V gene lost 2 bases and the J gene lost 5 bases, with 9 bases spanning the gap.

This clonotype was counted ten times or more. This rearrangement joins TRBV6-1 to TRBJ2-3, with TRBD2 as a possible D gene (6 bases). The V gene's germline CDR1 is MNHNS and CDR2 SASEGT. V shed 3 bases and J shed 1 base, with 8 bases lying between them. The CDR3 extends over 14 amino acids. The CDR3 nucleotides are TGTGCCAGCAGTGAGCGGGGAGGCACAGATACGCAGTATTTT. It yields the protein CASSERGGTDTQYF.